Presented here are 14 T cell receptor beta chains from one specimen sequenced in a study of cytomegalovirus exposure and HLA in healthy donors. The PCR made use of 60 Vbeta and 13 Jbeta primers. Some clones are missing from TCRdb's copy, which holds only in-frame ones; the method was immunoSEQ multiplex PCR. The sample table includes approximately 79,000 clones. Material: PBMCs. The receptors were gathered from a middle-aged man in good health and CMV-seronegative.

The rearrangement joins TRBV5-6 to TRBJ2-1, with D uncertain. Germline values: CDR1 SGHDT, CDR2 YYEEEE. With 0 bases removed from V and 7 bases from J, the gap between germline ends came to 5 bases. The CDR3 runs to 12 residues. The CDR3 DNA is TGTGCCAGCAGCTTGGTTTCTAATGAGCAGTTCTTC. Protein product: CASSLVSNEQFF.

The chain links TRBV28 to TRBJ2-3; D might be TRBD2 (6 bases). Trimming cost V 5 bases and J 0 bases, with 6 bases left between them. Germline lookup yields CDR1 MDHEN and CDR2 SYDVKM. CDR3 length: 13 amino acids. The CDR3 spells CASSTSSTDTQYF. The CDR3 region has the DNA TGTGCCAGCAGTACTAGCAGCACAGATACGCAGTATTTT.

The V call is TRBV6-1, the J call TRBJ1-5, with D possibly being TRBD1 (6 bases). The CDR3 has 15 residues. Between the trimmed V and J ends, which lost 5 bases and 7 bases, there was a span of 18 bases. Germline-derived CDR1 and CDR2 are MNHNS and SASEGT. CDR3 bases: TGTGCCAGCAGTCAAGGGGGGGGGCGCAGGCAGCCCCAGCATTTT. Translated: CASSQGGGRRQPQHF.

The rearrangement links TRBV2 to TRBJ1-2; possible D gene TRBD1, 5 bases. Germline V gives CDR1 SNHLY, CDR2 FYNNEI. This CDR3 spans 16 amino acids. V was trimmed by 0 bases and J by 3 bases, leaving 14 bases between them. The CDR3 sequence is CASSEAQGGQYYGYTF. The CDR3 DNA sequence: TGTGCCAGCAGTGAAGCGCAGGGCGGTCAATACTATGGCTACACCTTC. Combining the CDR3 with reference TRBV2 and TRBJ1-2 gives the whole variable domain EPEVTQTPSHQVTQMGQEVILRCVPISNHLYFYWYRQILGQKVEFLVSFYNNEISEKSEIFDDQFSVERPDGSNFTLKIRSTKLEDSAMYFCASSEAQGGQYYGYTFGSGTRLTVV.

The chain couples TRBV5-4 to TRBJ1-1; D is possibly TRBD1 (6 bases). Germline CDR1 and CDR2: SGHNT and YYREEE (reference sequence). V was cut by 6 bases and J by 1 base, with 13 bases left in between. The CDR3 loop spans 14 amino acids. The CDR3 sequence: CASTPGGANTEAFF. CDR3 nucleotides: TGTGCCAGCACCCCTGGGGGGGCGAACACTGAAGCTTTCTTT.

J is TRBJ1-2 and V is TRBV14; D is perhaps TRBD1 (6 bases). V was cut by 0 bases and J by 3 bases, with 20 bases left in between. The CDR3 is 18 amino acids. Germline-derived CDR1 and CDR2 are SGHDN and FVKESK. CDR3 DNA: TGTGCCAGCAGCCAAGAGTCCAGGGGACTATGGGCTCACTATGGCTACACCTTC. As protein: CASSQESRGLWAHYGYTF. Filled out from reference TRBV14 and TRBJ1-2, the complete variable domain reads EAGVTQFPSHSVIEKGQTVTLRCDPISGHDNLYWYRRVMGKEIKFLLHFVKESKQDESGMPNNRFLAERTGGTYSTLKVQPAELEDSGVYFCASSQESRGLWAHYGYTFGSGTRLTVV.

The CDR3 DNA reads TGTGCCAGCAGTAGCGGACTTGCCCGCCCCACCGAGCAGTACTTC. It codes for CASSSGLARPTEQYF. This sequence joins TRBV6-5 and TRBJ2-7; TRBD2 might be the D (5 bases). Germline V gives CDR1 MNHEY, CDR2 SVGAGI. V lost 5 bases, J lost 6 bases, and 20 bases lay in between. The CDR3 covers 15 residues.

The chain combines TRBV28 with TRBJ2-5; the match to TRBD2 covers 8 bases. V lost 4 bases to trimming and J lost 3 bases; unmatched junction nucleotides: 7. The length of the CDR3 is 15 residues. CDR1 and CDR2 (germline): MDHEN, SYDVKM. CDR3 sequence: CASSSTGLGEETQYF. Here the CDR3 DNA reads TGTGCCAGCAGTTCAACGGGACTAGGGGAAGAGACCCAGTACTTC. The full variable domain, in which reference TRBV28 and TRBJ2-5 provide the parts outside the CDR3, is DVKVTQSSRYLVKRTGEKVFLECVQDMDHENMFWYRQDPGLGLRLIYFSYDVKMKEKGDIPEGYSVSREKKERFSLILESASTNQTSMYLCASSSTGLGEETQYFGPGTRLLVL.

The chain recombines TRBV5-3 with TRBJ1-2; D is undetermined. TRBV5-3 is known as an ORF, though its function is uncertain. Trimming took off 2 bases at V and 4 bases at J, with 15 bases between the two ends. The CDR3 extends over 15 amino acids. CDR3 DNA sequence: TGTGCCAGAAGCTTCGTACTCAGACTTAGCTATGGCTACACCTTC. Encoded protein: CARSFVLRLSYGYTF.

CDR3 DNA: TGTGCCAGCAGCGGACCTCAGGGCTTCGAGGAAAAACTGTTTTTT. This sequence encodes CASSGPQGFEEKLFF. This chain links TRBV5-6 with TRBJ1-4; D perhaps matches TRBD1 (5 bases). Germline V gene sequence: CDR1 SGHDT, CDR2 YYEEEE. This CDR3 has 15 amino acids. Between the trimmed V and J ends, which lost 4 bases and 8 bases, there was a span of 18 bases.

V usage is TRBV5-4 and J usage is TRBJ1-1, with D maybe TRBD1 (5 bases). CDR3 length: 15 amino acids. Germline values: CDR1 SGHNT, CDR2 YYREEE (reference sequence). Deletions cut 3 bases from V and 1 base from J, with 13 bases between. The CDR3 DNA reads TGTGCCAGCAGCTCTCCAGGGCTAACGAACACTGAAGCTTTCTTT. This gives the protein CASSSPGLTNTEAFF.

The J gene is TRBJ2-1, the V gene TRBV11-2; D remains ambiguous. CDR1 is SGHAT, CDR2 FQNNGV, per germline. V was shortened by 3 bases and J by 5 bases, with 2 bases between the two germline ends. CDR3 length: 11 residues. The CDR3 loop reads CASSFNNEQFF. CDR3 coding DNA: TGTGCCAGCAGCTTTAACAATGAGCAGTTCTTC.

The chain combines TRBV5-8 with TRBJ2-1, with 12 bases that match TRBD2. This CDR3 spans 14 amino acids. V shed 4 bases and J 9 bases; nucleotides not matched to a gene: 5. Germline V gene sequence: CDR1 SGHTS, CDR2 YDEGEE. The CDR3 sequence: CASSTTSGRSEQFF. The CDR3 DNA reads as TGTGCCAGCAGCACGACTAGCGGGAGATCTGAGCAGTTCTTC.

This chain links TRBV19 with TRBJ2-3; 8 bases map to TRBD2. Germline CDR1 is LNHDA and CDR2 is SQIVND (reference sequence). V gave up 8 bases and J gave up 1 base; unmatched junction bases: 8. This CDR3 is built from 15 residues. CDR3 sequence (DNA): TGTGCCAGTCTAGGGACTAGATTTGGCACAGATACGCAGTATTTT. Protein product: CASLGTRFGTDTQYF.